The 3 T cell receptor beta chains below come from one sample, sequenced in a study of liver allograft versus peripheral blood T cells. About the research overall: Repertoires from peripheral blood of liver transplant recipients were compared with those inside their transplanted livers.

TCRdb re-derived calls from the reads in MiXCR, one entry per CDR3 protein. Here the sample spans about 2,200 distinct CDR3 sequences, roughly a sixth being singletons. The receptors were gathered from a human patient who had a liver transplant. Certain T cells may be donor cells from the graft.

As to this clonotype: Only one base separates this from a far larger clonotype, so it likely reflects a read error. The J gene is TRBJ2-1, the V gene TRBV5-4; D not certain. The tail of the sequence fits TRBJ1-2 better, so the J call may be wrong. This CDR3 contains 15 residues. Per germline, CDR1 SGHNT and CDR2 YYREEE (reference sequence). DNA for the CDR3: TGTGCCAGCAGCTTGGAGACCTGGAAGAAGGGAGGCTACACCTTC. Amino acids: CASSLETWKKGGYTF.

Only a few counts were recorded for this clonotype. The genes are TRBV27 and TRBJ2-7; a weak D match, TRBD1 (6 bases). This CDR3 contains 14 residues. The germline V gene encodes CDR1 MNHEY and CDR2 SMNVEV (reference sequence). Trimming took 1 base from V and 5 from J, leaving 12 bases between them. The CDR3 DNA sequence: TGTGCCAGCAGTTTATTCACAGGGCACGACGAGCAGTACTTC. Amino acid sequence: CASSLFTGHDEQYF.

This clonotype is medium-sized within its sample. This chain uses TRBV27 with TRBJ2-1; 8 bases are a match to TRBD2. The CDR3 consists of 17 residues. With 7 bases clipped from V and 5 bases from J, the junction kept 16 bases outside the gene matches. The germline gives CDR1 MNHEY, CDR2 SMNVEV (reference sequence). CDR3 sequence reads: CASKITSGGRQNNEQFF. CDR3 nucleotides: TGTGCCAGCAAGATTACTAGCGGCGGGAGACAGAACAATGAGCAGTTCTTC.